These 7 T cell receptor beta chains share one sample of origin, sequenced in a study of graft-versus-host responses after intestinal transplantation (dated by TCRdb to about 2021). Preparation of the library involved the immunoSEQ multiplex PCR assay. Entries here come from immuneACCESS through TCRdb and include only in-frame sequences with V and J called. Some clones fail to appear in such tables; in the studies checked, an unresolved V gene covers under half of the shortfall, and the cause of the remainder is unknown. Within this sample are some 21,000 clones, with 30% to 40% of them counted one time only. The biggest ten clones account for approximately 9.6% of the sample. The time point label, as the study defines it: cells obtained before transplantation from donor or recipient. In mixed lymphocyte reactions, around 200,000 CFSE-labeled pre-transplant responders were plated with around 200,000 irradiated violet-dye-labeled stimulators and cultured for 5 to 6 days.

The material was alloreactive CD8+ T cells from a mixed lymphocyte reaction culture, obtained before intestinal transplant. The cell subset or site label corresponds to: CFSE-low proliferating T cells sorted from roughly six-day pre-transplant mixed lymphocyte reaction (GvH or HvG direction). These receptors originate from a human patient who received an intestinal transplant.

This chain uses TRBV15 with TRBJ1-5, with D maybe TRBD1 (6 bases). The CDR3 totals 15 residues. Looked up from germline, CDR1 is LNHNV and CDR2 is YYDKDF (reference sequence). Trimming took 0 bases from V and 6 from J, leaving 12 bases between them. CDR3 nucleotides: TGTGCCACCAGCAGAGATTCAGGGACACTTCAGCCCCAGCATTTT. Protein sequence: CATSRDSGTLQPQHF. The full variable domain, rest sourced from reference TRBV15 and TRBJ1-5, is DAMVIQNPRYQVTQFGKPVTLSCSQTLNHNVMYWYQQKSSQAPKLLFHYYDKDFNNEADTPDNFQSRRPNTSFCFLDIRSPGLGDTAMYLCATSRDSGTLQPQHFGDGTRLSIL.

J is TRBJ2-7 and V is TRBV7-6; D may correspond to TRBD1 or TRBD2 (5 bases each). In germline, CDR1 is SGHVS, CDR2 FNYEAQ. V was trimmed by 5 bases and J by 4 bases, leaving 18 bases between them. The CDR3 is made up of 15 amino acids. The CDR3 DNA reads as TGTGCCAGCAGCCAACGGGACCTATGGGATTACGAGCAGTACTTC. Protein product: CASSQRDLWDYEQYF.

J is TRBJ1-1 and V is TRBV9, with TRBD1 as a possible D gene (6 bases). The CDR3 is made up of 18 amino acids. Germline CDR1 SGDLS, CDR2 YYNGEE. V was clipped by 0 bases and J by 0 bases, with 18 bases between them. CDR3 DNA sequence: TGTGCCAGCAGCGTAGCGGCTGGGGGCCTTAACATGAACACTGAAGCTTTCTTT. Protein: CASSVAAGGLNMNTEAFF.

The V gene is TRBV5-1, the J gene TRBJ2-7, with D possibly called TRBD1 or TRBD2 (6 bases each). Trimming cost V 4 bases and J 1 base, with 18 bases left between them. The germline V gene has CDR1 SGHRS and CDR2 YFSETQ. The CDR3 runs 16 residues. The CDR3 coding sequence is TGCGCCAGCAGCGGGTGGGCGCCGGGGGCTTCCTACGAGCAGTACTTC. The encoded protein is CASSGWAPGASYEQYF.

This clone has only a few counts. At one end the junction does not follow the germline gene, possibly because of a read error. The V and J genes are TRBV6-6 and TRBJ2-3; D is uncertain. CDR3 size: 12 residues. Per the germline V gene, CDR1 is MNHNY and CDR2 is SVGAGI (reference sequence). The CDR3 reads CASSYSPETQYF. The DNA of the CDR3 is TGTGCCAGCAGTTATTCCCCAGAGACGCAGTATTTT.

The DNA of the CDR3 is TGTGCCTGGAGTTCCCGGGACAGGGTAGAGAAGGATTCACCCCTCCACTTT. This sequence encodes CAWSSRDRVEKDSPLHF. This chain links TRBV30 with TRBJ1-6; TRBD1 matches 9 bases. The junction had 13 bases not matched to a gene; V was cut back by 2 bases and J by 8 bases. The CDR3 is 17 residues long. Germline loops: CDR1 GTSNPN, CDR2 SVGIG (reference sequence).

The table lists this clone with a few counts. CDR3 DNA sequence: TGTGCCAGCAGCGCTGCCCCCAATGAGCAGTTCTTC. Translating it yields CASSAAPNEQFF. The rearrangement joins TRBV6-6 to TRBJ2-1; D unclear. This CDR3 is built from 12 residues. The germline CDR1 and CDR2 sequences are MNHNY and SVGAGI (reference sequence). V lost 6 bases and J lost 6, with 9 bases in between.